Below are 5 T cell receptor beta chains sequenced from a single sample in a study of T cells in Graves' hyperthyroidism and ophthalmopathy. TCR beta CDR3 regions were amplified from RNA transcripts. The HTBI primer set was used in a first-round RT-PCR of the TCR CDR3. TCRdb redid the calling of the multiplex PCR reads with MiXCR, one entry per CDR3 protein. The sample comprises around 700,000 distinct CDR3 sequences, roughly a third of which are singletons, and 31% rests with the top ten. Sequencing was done on a sample of blood. Source of these receptors: a woman aged 40 to 55 with Graves' hyperthyroidism.

V is TRBV12-3 or TRBV12-4 and J is TRBJ1-3; D may be TRBD1 (5 bases). Trimming removed 6 bases at V and 4 bases at J, with 16 bases between. The CDR3 is 15 residues long. The CDR3 spells CASRPSGGIGNTIYF. The CDR3 region has the DNA TGTGCCAGCAGGCCGAGCGGGGGAATAGGAAACACCATATATTTT.

This clonotype was observed at least ten times. The chain uses TRBV12-3 or TRBV12-4 and TRBJ1-5; perhaps TRBD1 as D (5 bases). V shed 5 bases and J shed 5 bases, with 16 bases lying between them. The CDR3 totals 15 residues. The CDR3 DNA reads as TGTGCCAGCAGTCCCCCTGGGGGTAGGCATCAGCCCCAGCATTTT. The encoded protein is CASSPPGGRHQPQHF.

This clonotype was detected many times. This chain joins TRBV25-1 and TRBJ2-7; possibly TRBD2 for D (5 bases). Germline V CDR1 and CDR2: MGHDK, SYGVNS. V lost 5 bases, J lost 2 bases, and 10 bases lay in between. There are 13 residues in the CDR3. In nucleotides, the CDR3 is TGTGCCAGCAGTCGGGAAGTTCCCTACGAGCAGTACTTC. It codes for CASSREVPYEQYF.

This clonotype was counted at least ten times. This chain uses TRBV29-1 with TRBJ1-3; 8 nucleotides match TRBD1. V shed 6 bases, J shed 0 bases, and the junction held 1 base outside the gene matches. The CDR3 length is 13 residues. Germline V CDR1 and CDR2: SQVTM, ANQGSEA. The chain's CDR3 is CSVGQDSGNTIYF. CDR3 bases: TGCAGCGTGGGACAGGACTCTGGAAACACCATATATTTT.

This rearrangement joins TRBV7-2 to TRBJ1-2, with D possibly TRBD1 on 5 matching bases. The CDR3 extends over 13 amino acids. Germline CDR1 reads SGHTA; CDR2 reads FQGNSA. Trimming left V 5 bases short and J 6 bases short, with 13 bases between. This CDR3 reads CASSPRGTDGYTF. The CDR3 DNA follows: TGTGCCAGCAGCCCCCGGGGGACGGATGGCTACACCTTC. Based on the CDR3 plus reference TRBV7-2 and TRBJ1-2, the full variable domain is GAGVSQSPSNKVTEKGKDVELRCDPISGHTALYWYRQSLGQGLEFLIYFQGNSAPDKSGLPSDRFSAERTGGSVSTLTIQRTQQEDSAVYLCASSPRGTDGYTFGSGTRLTVV.